The T cell receptor (beta chain) described here comes from a study of Ad26.COV2.S vaccination and SARS-CoV-2 variants. Study-wide results and caveats: Responses of T cells in total may have been underestimated by the TCR breadth and depth analyses. Post-vaccination spike-specific CD8+ and CD4+ T cell responses reportedly had substantial breadth. The study found higher spike-specific TCR breadth in vaccine than placebo recipients. Breadth measured for non-spike TCRs was similar across vaccine and placebo recipients.

Comment on this clone: The antigen is unknown.

Trimming removed 1 base at V and 6 bases at J, with 12 bases between. The CDR3 sequence is 14 residues long. The germline CDR1 and CDR2 sequences are MGHRA and YSYEKL. Some clones are missing from TCRdb's copy, which holds only in-frame ones; the method was immunoSEQ multiplex PCR. This sample has about 97,000 clones; around 81% occur once, and the top ten carry 15% to 20%. The rearrangement uses TRBV4-1 and TRBJ1-2; D is unresolved. The sequence was obtained from a human donor who had recovered from COVID-19. The material was peripheral blood, obtained after recovery from COVID-19. The DNA for the CDR3 is TGCGCCAGCAGCCAAGTTTTAACAGCGGATGGCTACACCTTC. It yields the protein CASSQVLTADGYTF.